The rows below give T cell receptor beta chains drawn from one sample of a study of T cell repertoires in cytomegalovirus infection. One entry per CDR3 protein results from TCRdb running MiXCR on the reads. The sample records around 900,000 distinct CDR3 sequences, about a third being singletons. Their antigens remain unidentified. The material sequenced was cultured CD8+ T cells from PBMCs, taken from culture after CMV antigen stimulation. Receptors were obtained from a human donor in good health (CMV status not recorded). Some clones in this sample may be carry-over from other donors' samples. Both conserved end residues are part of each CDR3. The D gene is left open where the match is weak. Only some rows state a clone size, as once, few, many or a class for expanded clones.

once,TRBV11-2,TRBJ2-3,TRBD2,TGTGCCACTTCTAGCGGCCCCACAGATACGCAGTATTTT,CATSSGPTDTQYF
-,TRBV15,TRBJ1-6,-,TGTGCCACCAGCAGAGGGACAGTCGTTAATTCACCCCTCCACTTT,CATSRGTVVNSPLHF
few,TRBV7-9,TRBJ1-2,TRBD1,TGTGCCAGCAGCGATCCAGGACAGGTGAATGGGAATGGCTACACCTTC,CASSDPGQVNGNGYTF
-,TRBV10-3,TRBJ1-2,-,TGTGCCATCAGGGGCGAGGGTGACTATGGCTACACCTTC,CAIRGEGDYGYTF
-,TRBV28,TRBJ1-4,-,TGTGCCAGCAGTTCTCCGCCGGGACAAGAAAAACTGTTTTTT,CASSSPPGQEKLFF
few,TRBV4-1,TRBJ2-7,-,TGCGCCAGCAGCCTAACCGGGACGGCAAGCTCCTACGAGCAGTACTTC,CASSLTGTASSYEQYF
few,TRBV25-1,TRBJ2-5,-,TGTGCCAGCAGTGAATATTTCCCGGGGGTAGAGACCCAGTACTTC,CASSEYFPGVETQYF
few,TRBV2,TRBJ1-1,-,TGTGCCCTGCACTTGAACACTGAAGCTTTCTTT,CALHLNTEAFF
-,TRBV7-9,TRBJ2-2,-,TGTGCCAGCAGCTTCGAGACAGCGAACACCGGGGAGCTGTTTTTT,CASSFETANTGELFF
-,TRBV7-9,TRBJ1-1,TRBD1,TGTGCCAGCAGCTTAGTCCAGGGGGGAGACACTGAAGCTTTCTTT,CASSLVQGGDTEAFF
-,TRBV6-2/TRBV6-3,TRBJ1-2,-,TGTGCCAGCAGTGGACGACAGGTTAACTATGGCTACACCTTC,CASSGRQVNYGYTF
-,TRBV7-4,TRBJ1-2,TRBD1,TGTGCCATCAGGGAGGGACAGGATCACTATGGCTACACCTTC,CAIREGQDHYGYTF
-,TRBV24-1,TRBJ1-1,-,TGTGCCACCAGTGACCAAATGAACACTGAAGCTTTCTTT,CATSDQMNTEAFF
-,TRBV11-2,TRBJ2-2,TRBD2,TGTGCCAGCAGCGCCGGGACTAGCGGACTCACCGGGGAGCTGTTTTTT,CASSAGTSGLTGELFF
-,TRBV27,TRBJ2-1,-,TGTGCCACCAGTGGGGGGGCGGATGAGCAGTTCTTC,CATSGGADEQFF
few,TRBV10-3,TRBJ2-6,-,TGTGCCATCAGTGTAGGCGACAGAGATACGAGCTCTGGGGCCAACGTCCTGACTTTC,CAISVGDRDTSSGANVLTF
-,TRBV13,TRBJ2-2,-,TGTGTCAGCAGCTTGACATCCACCGGGGAGCTGTTTTTT,CVSSLTSTGELFF
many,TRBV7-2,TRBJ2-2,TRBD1,TGTGCCAGCAGCAAACAGGGGCTCGTCACCGGGGAGCTGTTTTTT,CASSKQGLVTGELFF
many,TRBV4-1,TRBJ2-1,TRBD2,TGCGCCAGCAGCCAAGCTCCGGGACTAGCGGGGTACAATGAGCAGTTCTTC,CASSQAPGLAGYNEQFF
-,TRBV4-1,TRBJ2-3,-,TGCGCGAGCGCCGTCGGGGCCCCCACAGATACGCAGTATTTT,CASAVGAPTDTQYF
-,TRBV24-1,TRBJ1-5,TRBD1,TGTGCCACAGACCCAGGGGGATTTGGAAATCAGCCCCAGCATTTT,CATDPGGFGNQPQHF
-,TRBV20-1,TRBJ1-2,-,TGCAGTGCTAAAGACAGATTAGATAACTATGGCTACACCTTC,CSAKDRLDNYGYTF
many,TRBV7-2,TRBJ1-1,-,TGTGCCAGCAGCTTAGTTTCAGTGAACACTGAAGCTTTCTTT,CASSLVSVNTEAFF
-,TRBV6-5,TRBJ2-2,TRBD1,TGTGCCAGCAGTTACTCGGGGACAGGGAGGGGGGAGCTGTTTTTT,CASSYSGTGRGELFF
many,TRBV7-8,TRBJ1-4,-,TGTGCCAGCAGCTTATTACAGAGTAATGAAAAACTGTTTTTT,CASSLLQSNEKLFF
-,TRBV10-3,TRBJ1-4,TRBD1,TGTGCCATCAGAGTACAGGGGGCGCCTAATGAAAAACTGTTTTTT,CAIRVQGAPNEKLFF
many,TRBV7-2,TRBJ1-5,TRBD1,TGTGCCAGCAGCTTACAGGGGGTGGACAATCAGCCCCAGCATTTT,CASSLQGVDNQPQHF
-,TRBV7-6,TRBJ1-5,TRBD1,TGTGCCAGCAGCCCCACAGGGGTTCAGCCCCAGCATTTT,CASSPTGVQPQHF
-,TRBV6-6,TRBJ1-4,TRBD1,TGTGCCAGCAGCTTACGGGCAGGGGGGGAGGAAAAACTGTTTTTT,CASSLRAGGEEKLFF
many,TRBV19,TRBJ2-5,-,TGTGCCAGTAGTTCGTCCGGAGGGGACCAAGAGACCCAGTACTTC,CASSSSGGDQETQYF
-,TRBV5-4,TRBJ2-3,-,TGTGCCAGCAGCTTGATGGGGGAAAGCACAGATACGCAGTATTTT,CASSLMGESTDTQYF
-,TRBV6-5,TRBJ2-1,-,TGTGCCAGCAGTTACGGCAGGGACAATGAGCAGTTCTTC,CASSYGRDNEQFF
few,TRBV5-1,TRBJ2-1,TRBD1,TGCGCCAGCAGTTCTCCGGCTGGGAGGACAGGGCTGGCGGGTGGCTCCTACAATGAGCAGTTCTTC,CASSSPAGRTGLAGGSYNEQFF
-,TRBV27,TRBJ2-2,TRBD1,TGTGCCAGCAGTTTCGGACAGGCCACCGGGGAGCTGTTTTTT,CASSFGQATGELFF
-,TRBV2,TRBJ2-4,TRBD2,TGTGCCAGCAGTGAAGCGCTTGTAACTAGGGAGGGCAAAAACATTCAGTACTTC,CASSEALVTREGKNIQYF
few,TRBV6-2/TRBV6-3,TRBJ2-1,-,TGTGCCAGCAGTTACTCAGGGTACGTTGAGCAGTTCTTC,CASSYSGYVEQFF
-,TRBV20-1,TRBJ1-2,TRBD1,TGCAGTGCTGCCACCCGACAGGGATCTTATAACTATGGCTACACCTTC,CSAATRQGSYNYGYTF
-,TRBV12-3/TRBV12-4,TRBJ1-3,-,TGTGCCAGCAGTTTTTCGACAGAGCTTATTTGGGGGACCATATATTTT,CASSFSTELIWGTIYF
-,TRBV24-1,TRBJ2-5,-,TGTGCCACCAGTGACGCCGGGGCCAAAGAGACCCAGTACTTC,CATSDAGAKETQYF
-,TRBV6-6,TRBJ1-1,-,TGTGCCAGCAGTTGCCAGAGTCCTGAAGCTTTCTTT,CASSCQSPEAFF
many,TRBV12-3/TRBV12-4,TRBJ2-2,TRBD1,TGTGCCAGCAGTTTACGGGACAGGGGAGGGACCGGGGAGCTGTTTTTT,CASSLRDRGGTGELFF
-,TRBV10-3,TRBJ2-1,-,TGTGCCATCAGCAGGGGGGGACAGTCCTACAATGAGCAGTTCTTC,CAISRGGQSYNEQFF
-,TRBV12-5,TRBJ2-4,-,TGTGCTAGTGGTGAGGGGAACATTCAGTACTTC,CASGEGNIQYF
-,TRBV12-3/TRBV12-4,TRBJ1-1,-,TGTGCCAGCAGTTTAGGCCCCCCGGAGGTTGCTGAAGCTTTCTTT,CASSLGPPEVAEAFF
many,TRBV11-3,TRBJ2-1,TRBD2,TGTGCCAGCAGCTCGGATAACGGGGGGAACAATGAGCAGTTCTTC,CASSSDNGGNNEQFF
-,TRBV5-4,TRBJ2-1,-,TGTGCCAGCAGCTGGGGGCGGGACGCCTACAATGAGCAGTTCTTC,CASSWGRDAYNEQFF
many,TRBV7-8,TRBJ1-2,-,TGTGCCAGCAGCTTAGCCGGGACGGGCTGGTATGGCTACACCTTC,CASSLAGTGWYGYTF
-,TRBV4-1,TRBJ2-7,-,TGCGCCAGCAGCCAAGACCCCAGGGAAAAGAGCGAGCAGTACTTC,CASSQDPREKSEQYF
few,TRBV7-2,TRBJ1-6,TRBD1,TGTGCCAGCAGCTACCGGGACAGGGGAAATTCACCCCTCCACTTT,CASSYRDRGNSPLHF
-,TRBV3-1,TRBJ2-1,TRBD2,TGTGCCAGCAGCCAAGGAAAGGCTAGCGGGAACAATGAGCAGTTCTTC,CASSQGKASGNNEQFF
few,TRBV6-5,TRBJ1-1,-,TGTGCCAGCAGTTATGGAGGGGAAACTGAAGCTTTCTTT,CASSYGGETEAFF
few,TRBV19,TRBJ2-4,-,TGTGCCAGTAGTATAGGCCTCCGGGACGGTCACAAAAACATTCAGTACTTC,CASSIGLRDGHKNIQYF
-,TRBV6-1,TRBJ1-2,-,TGTGCCAGCAGTGAAGCGCATACGATCTATGGCTACACCTTC,CASSEAHTIYGYTF
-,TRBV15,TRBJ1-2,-,TGTGCCACCAGCCTCGGGAGTGGATCGGGCTACACCTTC,CATSLGSGSGYTF
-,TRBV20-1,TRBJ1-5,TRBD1,TGCAGTGCTAGAGGGGACAGGGAGAGACAGCCCCAGCATTTT,CSARGDRERQPQHF
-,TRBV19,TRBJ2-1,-,TGTGCCAGTAGTATAGACGGGGCCTCCTACAATGAGCAGTTCTTC,CASSIDGASYNEQFF